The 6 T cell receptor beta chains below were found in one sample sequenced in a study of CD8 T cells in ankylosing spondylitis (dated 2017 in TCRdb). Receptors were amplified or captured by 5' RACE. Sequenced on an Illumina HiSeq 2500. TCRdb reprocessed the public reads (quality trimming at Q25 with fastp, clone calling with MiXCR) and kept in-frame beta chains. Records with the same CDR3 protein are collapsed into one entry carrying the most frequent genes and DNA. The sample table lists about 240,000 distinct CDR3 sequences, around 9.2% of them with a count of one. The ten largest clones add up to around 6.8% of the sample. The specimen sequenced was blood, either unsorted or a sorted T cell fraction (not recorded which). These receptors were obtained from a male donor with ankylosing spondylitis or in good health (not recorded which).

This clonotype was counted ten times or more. The CDR3 bases are TGTGCCAGCAGTGACGGCCGCCGGTATGAAGCTTTCTTT. Protein sequence: CASSDGRRYEAFF. The chain links TRBV6-1 to TRBJ1-1, with unresolved D. The germline V gene has CDR1 MNHNS and CDR2 SASEGT. This CDR3 is built from 13 residues. Deletions cut 3 bases from V and 7 bases from J, with 12 bases between.

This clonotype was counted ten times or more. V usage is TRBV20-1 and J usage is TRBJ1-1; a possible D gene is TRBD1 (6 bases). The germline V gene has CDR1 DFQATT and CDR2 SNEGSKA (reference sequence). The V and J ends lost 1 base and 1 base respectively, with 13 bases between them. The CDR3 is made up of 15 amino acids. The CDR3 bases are TGCAGTGCTAGAGCCCGGGACACGAGGAACACTGAAGCTTTCTTT. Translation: CSARARDTRNTEAFF.

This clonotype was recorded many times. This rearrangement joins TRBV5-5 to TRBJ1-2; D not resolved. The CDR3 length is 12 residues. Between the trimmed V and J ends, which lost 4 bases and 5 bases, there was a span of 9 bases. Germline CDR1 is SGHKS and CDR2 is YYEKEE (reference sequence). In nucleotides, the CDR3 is TGTGCCAGCAGCCGAACCCAATATGGCTACACCTTC. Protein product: CASSRTQYGYTF.

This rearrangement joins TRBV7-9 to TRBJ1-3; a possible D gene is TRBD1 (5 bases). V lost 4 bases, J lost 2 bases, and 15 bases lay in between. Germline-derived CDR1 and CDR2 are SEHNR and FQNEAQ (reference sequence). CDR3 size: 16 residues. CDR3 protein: CASSYGAAPTGNTIYF. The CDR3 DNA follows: TGTGCCAGCAGCTACGGGGCAGCACCCACTGGAAACACCATATATTTT.

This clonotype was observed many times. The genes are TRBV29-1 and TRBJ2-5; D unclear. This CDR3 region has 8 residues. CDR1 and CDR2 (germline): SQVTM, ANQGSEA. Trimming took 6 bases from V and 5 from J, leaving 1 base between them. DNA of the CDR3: TGCAGCGTGGAGACCCAGTACTTC. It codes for CSVETQYF.

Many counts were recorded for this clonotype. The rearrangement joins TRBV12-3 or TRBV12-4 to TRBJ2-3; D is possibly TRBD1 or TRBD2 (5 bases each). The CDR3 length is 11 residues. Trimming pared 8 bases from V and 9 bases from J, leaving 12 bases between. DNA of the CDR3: TGTGCCAGCGAATCTTGGGGGACGCAGTATTTT. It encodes CASESWGTQYF.